What follows are 17 T cell receptor beta chains derived from one specimen sequenced in a study of T cell changes during pregnancy in multiple sclerosis. TCRdb's copy holds only in-frame clones and misses some; the assay was immunoSEQ multiplex PCR. The data show about 40,000 clones, roughly 90% seen once. The input for sequencing was CD8+ T cells from peripheral blood mononuclear cells, taken in the first trimester of pregnancy. The receptors shown here come from a female donor with multiple sclerosis, enrolled in a pregnancy study.

The genes are TRBV19 and TRBJ1-6; possible D gene TRBD1, 6 bases. This CDR3 has 14 amino acids. Trimming stripped 7 bases from V and 6 bases from J, with 13 bases between. Germline CDR1 is LNHDA and CDR2 is SQIVND (reference sequence). CDR3 sequence: CASNPGQINSPLHF. CDR3 nucleotides: TGTGCCAGTAACCCCGGACAGATTAATTCACCCCTCCACTTT.

The chain has TRBV21-1 and TRBJ2-1; no check of the table's D call, TRBD2, against the DNA was made. TRBV21-1 is described as a pseudogene. The CDR3 totals 18 residues. Written as DNA, the CDR3 is TGTGCCAGCAGCAACAAGCGAGCTAGCGGGTTCCATGCGGATGAGCAGTTCTTC. Translated: CASSNKRASGFHADEQFF.

Here the CDR3 reads CASSEDVSGSHGDEQFF. In DNA, the CDR3 is TGTGCCAGCAGTGAAGACGTTTCGGGGTCCCACGGGGATGAGCAGTTCTTC. V and J are TRBV6-1 and TRBJ2-1; maybe TRBD2 (5 bases). The ends were cut back, 1 base at V and 8 bases at J, with 21 bases in the middle. The CDR3 contains 17 residues. Germline V gene data show CDR1 as MNHNS and CDR2 as SASEGT.

V gene TRBV7-9 combines with J gene TRBJ1-2; D might be TRBD1 (5 bases). Germline V lookup: CDR1 SEHNR, CDR2 FQNEAQ (reference sequence). With 6 bases removed from V and 5 bases from J, the gap between germline ends came to 22 bases. This CDR3 is 16 amino acids long. Written as DNA, the CDR3 is TGTGCCAGCAGTTCGCGGGGCAGGGATTATCGGTATGGCTACACCTTC. It is translated as CASSSRGRDYRYGYTF.

The chain couples TRBV9 to TRBJ1-1; 7 bases are a match to TRBD1. This CDR3 spans 14 amino acids. Losses at the gene ends were 3 bases for V and 4 bases for J; bases not matched to a gene: 6. Germline V gene sequence: CDR1 SGDLS, CDR2 YYNGEE. The CDR3 DNA follows: TGTGCCAGCAGCGCGCAGACAGGGTCCACTGAAGCTTTCTTT. Translation gives CASSAQTGSTEAFF.

The J gene is TRBJ1-5, the V gene TRBV19; tentative D call: TRBD1 (6 bases). V lost 7 bases to trimming and J lost 1 base, with 11 bases between them. The V gene's germline CDR1 is LNHDA and CDR2 SQIVND (reference sequence). CDR3 length: 14 residues. The CDR3 coding sequence is TGTGCCAGTAAAGGGGGTGGCAGCAATCAGCCCCAGCATTTT. Its protein is CASKGGGSNQPQHF. Filled out from reference TRBV19 and TRBJ1-5, the complete variable domain reads DGGITQSPKYLFRKEGQNVTLSCEQNLNHDAMYWYRQDPGQGLRLIYYSQIVNDFQKGDIAEGYSVSREKKESFPLTVTSAQKNPTAFYLCASKGGGSNQPQHFGDGTRLSIL.

The rearrangement joins TRBV9 to TRBJ2-1; D is possibly TRBD1 (5 bases). Trimming left V 6 bases short and J 0 bases short, with 13 bases between. The CDR3 loop spans 15 amino acids. Germline lookup yields CDR1 SGDLS and CDR2 YYNGEE. This CDR3 reads CASNNQGSSYNEQFF. The CDR3 DNA reads TGTGCCAGCAACAATCAGGGAAGCTCCTACAATGAGCAGTTCTTC.

The V and J genes are TRBV13 and TRBJ1-2; D is unresolved. The ends were cut back, 2 bases at V and 4 bases at J, with 8 bases in the middle. The CDR3 runs to 13 residues. CDR1 is PRHDT, CDR2 FYEKMQ, per germline (reference sequence). As DNA, the CDR3 is TGTGCCAGCAGCTTACGGAGGGCCTATGGCTACACCTTC. It yields the protein CASSLRRAYGYTF.

The V call is TRBV2, the J call TRBJ1-5, with D maybe TRBD1 (6 bases). The CDR3 loop spans 13 amino acids. Trimming shortened V by 8 bases and J by 4 bases, and 12 bases separated the two germline ends. Germline V gives CDR1 SNHLY, CDR2 FYNNEI. CDR3 sequence reads: CASAGQLNQPQHF. CDR3 nucleotide sequence: TGTGCCAGCGCCGGACAGCTAAATCAGCCCCAGCATTTT.

The V call is TRBV14, the J call TRBJ2-7; TRBD1 is a possible D gene (5 bases). The V gene lost 4 bases and the J gene lost 4 bases, with 11 bases spanning the gap. Germline lookup yields CDR1 SGHDN and CDR2 FVKESK. The CDR3 contains 13 residues. The CDR3, as DNA: TGTGCCAGCAGCCCCCAGGGATGGTACGAGCAGTACTTC. Its protein product is CASSPQGWYEQYF.

V usage is TRBV11-2 and J usage is TRBJ1-1, with 8 bases fitting TRBD1. The CDR3 sequence is 14 residues long. The junction had 4 bases not matched to a gene; V was cut back by 5 bases and J by 2 bases. Germline V lookup: CDR1 SGHAT, CDR2 FQNNGV. In DNA form, the CDR3 reads TGTGCCAGCAGCCCAGGACAGGGAAACACTGAAGCTTTCTTT. Translated: CASSPGQGNTEAFF.

The gene calls are TRBV6-6 and TRBJ1-1; 8 bases match TRBD1. V shed 7 bases, J shed 1 base, and the junction held 5 bases outside the gene matches. The CDR3 spans 14 residues. Germline V gene data show CDR1 as MNHNY and CDR2 as SVGAGI (reference sequence). CDR3 nucleotides: TGTGCCAGCAATCGGGACAGGACGAACACTGAAGCTTTCTTT. Residues: CASNRDRTNTEAFF.

This clone showed up just once. The chain couples TRBV2 to TRBJ2-1; 8 bases fit TRBD1. The ends lost 5 bases at V and 8 bases at J; junction bases unmatched: 11. This CDR3 region has 15 residues. Looked up from germline, CDR1 is SNHLY and CDR2 is FYNNEI. The CDR3 nucleotides read TGTGCCAGCAGTACCCAGGGGGCGGTGAGGGATGAGCAGTTCTTC. Translation: CASSTQGAVRDEQFF.

J is TRBJ2-3 and V is TRBV5-1, with 7 bases matching TRBD1. Trimming took 4 bases from V and 4 from J; bases not matched to a gene: 3. Germline V gene data show CDR1 as SGHRS and CDR2 as YFSETQ. This CDR3 is 13 amino acids long. As DNA, the CDR3 is TGCGCCAGCAGCATACAGGGGTCAGATACGCAGTATTTT. Translating it yields CASSIQGSDTQYF. Drawing the rest from reference TRBV5-1 and TRBJ2-3, the complete variable domain is KAGVTQTPRYLIKTRGQQVTLSCSPISGHRSVSWYQQTPGQGLQFLFEYFSETQRNKGNFPGRFSGRQFSNSRSEMNVSTLELGDSALYLCASSIQGSDTQYFGPGTRLTVL.

J is TRBJ1-6 and V is TRBV7-6; TRBD1 aligns across 9 bases. Germline V gene sequence: CDR1 SGHVS, CDR2 FNYEAQ. Trimming removed 3 bases from V and 6 bases from J; junction bases left unmatched: 6. The CDR3 has 16 amino acids. CDR3 region: CASSLENRGLNSPLHF. The CDR3, as DNA: TGTGCCAGCAGCTTGGAAAACAGGGGGCTTAATTCACCCCTCCACTTT.

J is TRBJ2-2 and V is TRBV11-2; the D is unclear. CDR1 is SGHAT, CDR2 FQNNGV, per germline. V lost 3 bases to trimming and J lost 5 bases, with 4 bases between them. The CDR3 extends over 12 amino acids. The CDR3 loop is CASSFSTGELFF. The CDR3 nucleotides are TGTGCCAGCAGCTTTTCTACCGGGGAGCTGTTTTTT.

The chain is built from TRBV5-1 and TRBJ2-2; D possibly corresponds to TRBD2 (6 bases). The length of the CDR3 is 13 residues. V was clipped by 4 bases and J by 8 bases, with 12 bases between them. Looked up from germline, CDR1 is SGHRS and CDR2 is YFSETQ. The CDR3: CASSGRGSGELFF. The CDR3 region has the DNA TGCGCCAGCAGCGGACGGGGGTCTGGGGAGCTGTTTTTT.